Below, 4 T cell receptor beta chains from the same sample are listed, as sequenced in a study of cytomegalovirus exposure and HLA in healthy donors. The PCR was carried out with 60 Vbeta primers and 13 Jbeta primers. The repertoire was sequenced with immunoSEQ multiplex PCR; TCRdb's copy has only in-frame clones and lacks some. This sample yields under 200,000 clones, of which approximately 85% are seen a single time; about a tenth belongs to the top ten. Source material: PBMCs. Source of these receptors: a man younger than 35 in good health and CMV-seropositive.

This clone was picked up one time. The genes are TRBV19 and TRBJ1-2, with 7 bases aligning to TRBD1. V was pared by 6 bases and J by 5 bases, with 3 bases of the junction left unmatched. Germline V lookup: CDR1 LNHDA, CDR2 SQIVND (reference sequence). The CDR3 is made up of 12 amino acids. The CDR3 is CASRGGLYGYTF. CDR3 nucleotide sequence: TGTGCCAGTAGAGGGGGCCTATATGGCTACACCTTC. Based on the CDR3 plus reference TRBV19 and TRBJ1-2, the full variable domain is DGGITQSPKYLFRKEGQNVTLSCEQNLNHDAMYWYRQDPGQGLRLIYYSQIVNDFQKGDIAEGYSVSREKKESFPLTVTSAQKNPTAFYLCASRGGLYGYTFGSGTRLTVV.

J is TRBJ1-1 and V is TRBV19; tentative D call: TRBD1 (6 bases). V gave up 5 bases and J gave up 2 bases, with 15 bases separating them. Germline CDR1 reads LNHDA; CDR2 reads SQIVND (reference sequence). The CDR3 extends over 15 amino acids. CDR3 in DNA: TGTGCCAGTAGTTCGCGGACAGAAGTTAACACTGAAGCTTTCTTT. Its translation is CASSSRTEVNTEAFF.

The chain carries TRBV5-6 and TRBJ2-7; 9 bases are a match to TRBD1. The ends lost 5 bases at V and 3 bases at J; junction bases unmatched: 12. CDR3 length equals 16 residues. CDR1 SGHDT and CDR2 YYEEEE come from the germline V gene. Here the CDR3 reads CASRPPLDRGNYEQYF. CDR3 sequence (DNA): TGTGCCAGCAGGCCGCCGTTAGACAGGGGGAACTACGAGCAGTACTTC.

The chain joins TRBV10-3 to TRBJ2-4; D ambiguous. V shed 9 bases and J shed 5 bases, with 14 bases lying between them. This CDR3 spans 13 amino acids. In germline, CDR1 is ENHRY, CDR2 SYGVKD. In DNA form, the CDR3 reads TGTGCCATTTATCGGCCAGAGGAAAACATTCAGTACTTC. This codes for CAIYRPEENIQYF.